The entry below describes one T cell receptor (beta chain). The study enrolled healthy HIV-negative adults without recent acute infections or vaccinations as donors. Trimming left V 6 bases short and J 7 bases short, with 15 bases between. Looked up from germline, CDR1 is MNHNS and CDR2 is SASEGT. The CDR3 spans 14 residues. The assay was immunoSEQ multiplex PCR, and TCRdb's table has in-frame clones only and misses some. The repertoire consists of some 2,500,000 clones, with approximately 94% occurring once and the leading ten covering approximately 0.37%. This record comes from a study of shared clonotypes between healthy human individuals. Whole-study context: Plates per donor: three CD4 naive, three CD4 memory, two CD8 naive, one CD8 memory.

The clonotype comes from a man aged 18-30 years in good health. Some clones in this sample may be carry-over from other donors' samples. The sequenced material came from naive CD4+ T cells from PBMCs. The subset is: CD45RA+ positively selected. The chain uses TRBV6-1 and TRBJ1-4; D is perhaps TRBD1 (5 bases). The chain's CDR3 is CASSNGGLGEKLFF. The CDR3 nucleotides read TGTGCCAGCAGCAATGGGGGGTTAGGTGAAAAACTGTTTTTT.